The clone carrying this T cell receptor beta chain was recorded many times. The data originate from a study of identical twins. Each CDR3 protein gets one entry after TCRdb re-called the 5' RACE reads with MiXCR. The sample gives about 690,000 distinct CDR3 sequences, 21% of which show up once; approximately 4.3% is in the top ten. J was trimmed by 7 bases and V by 4 bases; bases with no gene match: 7. Germline V gene sequence: CDR1 SGHRS, CDR2 YFSETQ. The CDR3 runs 14 residues. These data were also filed under a second study, of T cells expressing NK-cell markers.

The chain has TRBV5-1 and TRBJ2-4; 8 nucleotides line up with TRBD2. Source material: PBMCs. The receptor was derived from a woman aged 18-29 years in good health. The CDR3 bases are TGCGCCAGCAGCGGCCGGACTAGCCAGAACATTCAGTACTTC. Protein product: CASSGRTSQNIQYF.